The 24 T cell receptor beta chains listed next were all sequenced from one sample in a study of monozygotic twins with inflammatory bowel disease. TCRdb reprocessed the 5' RACE reads and reports one entry per CDR3 protein, with no DNA. Its clone listing holds 200,000 to 250,000 distinct CDR3 sequences. The specimen sequenced was blood. These receptor sequences come from a human donor with ulcerative colitis or Crohn's disease, or a healthy co-twin of an affected twin (not recorded which).

The chain recombines TRBV18 with TRBJ1-1. The CDR3 is made up of 12 amino acids. Looked up from germline, CDR1 is KGHSH and CDR2 is LQKENI. CDR3 region: CASSQGLSGAFF.

The gene calls are TRBV7-9 and TRBJ1-2. CDR1 SEHNR and CDR2 FQNEAQ come from the germline V gene (reference sequence). CDR3 length: 14 residues. CDR3 sequence reads: CASSLGLAGDGYTF.

The gene calls are TRBV5-5 and TRBJ2-7; the TCRdb call, TRBD1, lacks DNA for checking. The germline gives CDR1 SGHKS, CDR2 YYEKEE (reference sequence). CDR3 length equals 11 residues. The CDR3: CASTQQDRQYF. Full variable domain (outside the CDR3, taken from reference TRBV5-5 and TRBJ2-7): DAGVTQSPTHLIKTRGQQVTLRCSPISGHKSVSWYQQVLGQGPQFIFQYYEKEERGRGNFPDRFSARQFPNYSSELNVNALLLGDSALYLCASTQQDRQYFGPGTRLTVT.

The rearrangement uses TRBV27 and TRBJ1-1; TCRdb lists TRBD1, though no DNA is available to test this call. CDR1 is MNHEY, CDR2 SMNVEV, per germline (reference sequence). The CDR3 consists of 14 residues. CDR3 loop: CASSLVRGITEAFF.

This chain joins TRBV6-1 and TRBJ1-6; checking the TCRdb D call of TRBD1 is not possible without DNA. The germline CDR1 and CDR2 sequences are MNHNS and SASEGT. The CDR3 length is 15 residues. The CDR3 is CASSRGTGNNSPLHF.

The chain has TRBV20-1 and TRBJ2-5; TCRdb gives TRBD1 as the D gene, but with no DNA this cannot be confirmed. The CDR3 has 17 residues. In germline, CDR1 is DFQATT, CDR2 SNEGSKA (reference sequence). The CDR3 is CSATPYGDSPKAEAQYF.

The V and J genes are TRBV7-2 and TRBJ2-7; TCRdb names TRBD2, which stays unverified in the absence of DNA. Germline V lookup: CDR1 SGHTA, CDR2 FQGNSA. The CDR3 is 14 residues long. This CDR3 reads CASRGLAGQGEQYF.

V and J are TRBV6-6 and TRBJ1-5; TCRdb picks TRBD1, but there is no DNA to check that call. From germline, CDR1 is MNHNY and CDR2 SVGAGI (reference sequence). The CDR3 sequence is 14 residues long. CDR3: CASSYAQGVQPQHF.

The genes are TRBV5-4 and TRBJ2-3; TCRdb designates TRBD2, a call that cannot be tested without DNA. Per germline, CDR1 SGHNT and CDR2 YYREEE (reference sequence). This CDR3 is 13 amino acids long. The chain's CDR3 is CASRDFSTDTQYF.

The J gene is TRBJ2-1, the V gene TRBV7-3; TCRdb picks TRBD1, but there is no DNA to check that call. The CDR3 is 14 amino acids. Germline V gene sequence: CDR1 SGHTA, CDR2 FQGTGA. CDR3 residues: CASSTSRDHNEQFF.

The chain recombines TRBV21-1 with TRBJ1-6; the D call from TCRdb, TRBD1, cannot be confirmed without DNA. TRBV21-1 constitutes a pseudogene. The CDR3 runs 11 residues. The CDR3 protein is CASSGTNYIHF.

The chain couples TRBV5-1 to TRBJ2-2; TCRdb picks TRBD2, but there is no DNA to check that call. CDR3 length equals 15 residues. CDR1 is SGHRS, CDR2 YFSETQ, per germline. The CDR3 sequence: CASSLLRPTTGELFF.

The chain couples TRBV6-1 to TRBJ2-5; the TCRdb call, TRBD2, lacks DNA for checking. Germline V gene data show CDR1 as MNHNS and CDR2 as SASEGT. The CDR3 totals 18 residues. The CDR3 sequence: CASSPPRYSGTALETQYF.

The chain carries TRBV5-1 and TRBJ2-1; no DNA is available, so the TRBD1 call from TCRdb remains unchecked. Germline assignment: CDR1 SGHRS and CDR2 YFSETQ. The CDR3 has 15 amino acids. CDR3 protein: CASNPSGREYNEQFF.

The chain recombines TRBV11-1 with TRBJ2-5; the D call of TRBD1 rests on TCRdb alone, since no DNA is present to check it. Germline values: CDR1 SGHAT, CDR2 FQDESV (reference sequence). The CDR3 spans 15 residues. The CDR3 here is CASSFRQGPQETQYF.

The CDR3 is CASSLRRGSDGELFF. The chain couples TRBV12-3 or TRBV12-4 to TRBJ2-2; TCRdb's D gene call, TRBD1, goes unchecked for lack of DNA. The CDR3 runs to 15 residues.

V and J are TRBV7-9 and TRBJ2-6. The CDR3 covers 16 residues. CDR1 and CDR2 from the germline V gene are SEHNR and FQNEAQ (reference sequence). CDR3 protein: CASSLARPSGANVLTF.

The V call is TRBV12-3 or TRBV12-4, the J call TRBJ2-3; the D call from TCRdb, TRBD2, cannot be confirmed without DNA. CDR3 length: 15 amino acids. The chain's CDR3 is CASRTLALRADTQYF.

Here the CDR3 reads CASTALGTGNTEAFF. The chain links TRBV3-1 to TRBJ1-1; TCRdb reports TRBD1, a call that lacks DNA to check it against. CDR3 length equals 15 residues. The germline CDR1 and CDR2 sequences are LGHDT and YNNKEL (reference sequence).

The gene calls are TRBV5-1 and TRBJ1-5; TCRdb indicates TRBD1, and absent DNA this call remains unverified. The CDR3 runs to 14 residues. Looked up from germline, CDR1 is SGHRS and CDR2 is YFSETQ. Here the CDR3 reads CASSLSGGGEPQHF.

The chain is built from TRBV20-1 and TRBJ1-6. Germline V CDR1 and CDR2: DFQATT, SNEGSKA (reference sequence). CDR3 length equals 16 residues. The CDR3: CSARFGLGTYNSPIHF.

The chain couples TRBV4-1 to TRBJ2-7; as DNA is missing, the TRBD1 call by TCRdb cannot be tested. The CDR3 has 15 residues. Germline V gene data show CDR1 as MGHRA and CDR2 as YSYEKL. Here the CDR3 reads CASAHGTGAFDEQYF.

The chain uses TRBV3-1 and TRBJ1-5. The CDR3 is made up of 14 amino acids. From germline, CDR1 is LGHDT and CDR2 YNNKEL (reference sequence). This CDR3 is CASSGGRSNQPQHF.

The gene calls are TRBV5-1 and TRBJ2-3; TCRdb outputs TRBD2, but without DNA this stays unchecked. Germline V gene sequence: CDR1 SGHRS, CDR2 YFSETQ. The CDR3 totals 16 residues. This CDR3 reads CASSPPRGGDTDTQYF.